Reported below is one TCR beta chain. The antigen is undetermined. Treg sorting used a CD4+CD25+CD127-/low gate. After constant-region reverse-primer amplification, full-length variable regions underwent semi-nested PCR with Nested Universal Primer A. TCRdb itself ran the 5' RACE reads through MiXCR, one entry per CDR3 protein. This sample has roughly 60,000 distinct CDR3 sequences, with 26% found just once. The germline CDR1 and CDR2 sequences are SGDLS and YYNGEE. The CDR3 sequence is 16 residues long. Trimming took off 0 bases at V and 4 bases at J, with 14 bases between the two ends. General study findings and limits: In terms of TCR gene usage, tumor memory CD4+ T cells clustered together with blood and lymph node memory CD4+ cells, as well as with lymph node naive CD4+ cells.

Material for sequencing was tumor-infiltrating Tregs sorted from the breast tumor. The chain links TRBV9 to TRBJ2-1; the D gene is possibly TRBD2 (5 bases). The source of this sequence is a female donor with breast cancer. The CDR3 region is CASSVGISEGYNEQFF. DNA of the CDR3: TGTGCCAGCAGCGTAGGGATCAGCGAGGGTTACAATGAGCAGTTCTTC.